A single sample is the source of the 32 T cell receptor beta chains below, sequenced in a study of Graves' ophthalmopathy and Graves' hyperthyroidism. Researchers took RNA transcripts and amplified TCR beta CDR3 regions from them. An initial RT-PCR round employing HTBI primers preceded a second-round multiplex PCR. TCRdb called the multiplex PCR reads again in MiXCR, with one record for every CDR3 protein. The sample holds some 360,000 distinct CDR3 sequences; approximately 18% are singletons and the top ten take 2% to 3%. Sequencing was done on a sample of peripheral blood. These receptors came from an adult woman with stable Graves' hyperthyroidism.

This clonotype was seen many times. The chain combines TRBV7-9 with TRBJ1-1; D gene uncertain. With 4 bases removed from V and 6 bases from J, the gap between germline ends came to 9 bases. The CDR3 spans 12 residues. Germline values: CDR1 SEHNR, CDR2 FQNEAQ (reference sequence). The CDR3 coding sequence is TGTGCCAGCAGCTATTCCCCCGCTGAAGCTTTCTTT. The encoded protein is CASSYSPAEAFF.

The chain has TRBV27 and TRBJ2-7; 7 bases match TRBD2. Germline assignment: CDR1 MNHEY and CDR2 SMNVEV (reference sequence). This CDR3 spans 15 amino acids. V gave up 2 bases and J gave up 4 bases; unmatched junction bases: 8. The chain's CDR3 is CASSLRASGRYEQYF. For the CDR3, the DNA is TGTGCCAGCAGTTTACGGGCTAGCGGACGATACGAGCAGTACTTC.

This clonotype appeared once. The CDR3 DNA reads as TGTGCCAGCAGCCTATTGACTAGAGAAGAGACCCAGTACTTC. Amino acids: CASSLLTREETQYF. This chain uses TRBV7-2 with TRBJ2-5, with a possible D match to TRBD2 (6 bases). Germline values: CDR1 SGHTA, CDR2 FQGNSA. The length of the CDR3 is 14 residues. V was cut by 5 bases and J by 3 bases, with 13 bases left in between.

The table lists this clonotype with many counts. The junction departs from germline at one end; a sequencing error may be responsible. The gene calls are TRBV6-1 and TRBJ2-4, with TRBD2 identical over 10 bases. This CDR3 spans 15 amino acids. The germline V gene encodes CDR1 MNHNS and CDR2 SASEGT. The CDR3 DNA is TGTGCCAGCATGGTGACTAGCGGGTCCAAAAACATTAAGTACTTC. Its translation is CASMVTSGSKNIKYF.

This clonotype was counted ten times or more. Here the CDR3 reads CASSRFNTEAFF. CDR3 in DNA: TGTGCCAGCAGCCGGTTTAACACTGAAGCTTTCTTT. The chain couples TRBV12-3 or TRBV12-4 to TRBJ1-1; D is unclear. Trimming shortened V by 6 bases and J by 2 bases, and 7 bases separated the two germline ends. CDR3 length equals 12 residues.

This chain connects TRBV6-1 to TRBJ1-5; 9 bases agree with TRBD1. J lost 2 bases, V lost 3 bases, and 5 bases had no gene match. Germline loops: CDR1 MNHNS, CDR2 SASEGT. The CDR3 extends over 16 amino acids. The CDR3 DNA reads as TGTGCCAGCAGTGATAGGGGACAGGGCGGCAATCAGCCCCAGCATTTT. It encodes CASSDRGQGGNQPQHF.

This clonotype came up many times. The chain combines TRBV20-1 with TRBJ1-2; D is perhaps TRBD1 (6 bases). There are 14 residues in the CDR3. Trimming took 0 bases from V and 8 from J, leaving 16 bases between them. Looked up from germline, CDR1 is DFQATT and CDR2 is SNEGSKA (reference sequence). CDR3 sequence: CSARDGGPGRGYTF. In DNA, the CDR3 is TGCAGTGCTAGAGACGGGGGCCCCGGTAGGGGCTACACCTTC.

This clonotype was observed many times. V gene TRBV25-1 combines with J gene TRBJ1-5; D remains unclear. The germline CDR1 and CDR2 sequences are MGHDK and SYGVNS. The V end was cut by 3 bases, the J end by 0 bases, with 6 bases between. The CDR3 runs to 14 residues. The CDR3 loop reads CASSDGISNQPQHF. The CDR3 coding sequence is TGTGCCAGCAGTGATGGAATTAGCAATCAGCCCCAGCATTTT.

This clonotype was seen repeatedly, ten times or more. V and J are TRBV6-1 and TRBJ1-2, with D tentatively TRBD1 (5 bases). CDR1 MNHNS and CDR2 SASEGT come from the germline V gene. V was shortened by 6 bases and J by 3 bases, with 20 bases between the two germline ends. The CDR3 runs 16 residues. CDR3 residues: CASSPTRQGLDYGYTF. CDR3 nucleotides: TGTGCCAGCAGCCCGACCCGCCAGGGTTTGGACTATGGCTACACCTTC.

At least ten counts were recorded for this clonotype. This chain uses TRBV6-2 or TRBV6-3 with TRBJ1-1; D is ambiguous. The germline V gene has CDR1 MNHEY and CDR2 SVGEGT. The CDR3 is made up of 13 amino acids. V lost 5 bases and J 4 bases, leaving 11 bases between the germline ends. This chain's CDR3 is CASSGVGITEAFF. The CDR3 DNA is TGTGCCAGCAGTGGGGTAGGAATCACTGAAGCTTTCTTT.

This clonotype was seen many times. The chain recombines TRBV28 with TRBJ2-5; possible D gene TRBD1, 5 bases. This CDR3 has 16 residues. Germline CDR1 MDHEN, CDR2 SYDVKM. The germline V and J ends were trimmed by 5 bases and 1 base, with 17 bases remaining between them. CDR3 coding DNA: TGTGCCAGCAGTCCCTATACAGGCCCAACCCAAGAGACCCAGTACTTC. Its translation: CASSPYTGPTQETQYF.

This clonotype was observed a few times. The rearrangement links TRBV6-2 or TRBV6-3 to TRBJ2-3; 7 bases align to TRBD2. The germline V gene has CDR1 MNHEY and CDR2 SVGEGT. V lost 6 bases to trimming and J lost 3 bases; unmatched junction nucleotides: 15. The CDR3 spans 17 residues. CDR3 DNA: TGTGCCAGCAGCACGGGGGGATTAGGTCGCGGGACAGATACGCAGTATTTT. It is translated as CASSTGGLGRGTDTQYF.

This clonotype came up many times. The V gene is TRBV20-1, the J gene TRBJ2-5, with D possibly TRBD2 on 5 matching bases. This CDR3 contains 13 residues. Germline V gene sequence: CDR1 DFQATT, CDR2 SNEGSKA (reference sequence). The V and J ends lost 3 bases and 2 bases respectively, with 10 bases between them. CDR3 bases: TGCAGTGCTAGTCCCAGCGGACAAGAGACCCAGTACTTC. Encoded protein: CSASPSGQETQYF.

This clonotype has a count of ten or more. This rearrangement joins TRBV12-3 or TRBV12-4 to TRBJ2-7; weak D call: TRBD2 (6 bases). V lost 5 bases to trimming and J lost 6 bases, with 26 bases between them. This CDR3 has 17 residues. The CDR3 region is CASSRPPDGSFEGEQYF. The CDR3 coding sequence is TGTGCCAGCAGTCGCCCCCCCGACGGGAGCTTTGAGGGCGAGCAGTACTTC.

This clonotype was counted many times. This chain joins TRBV24-1 and TRBJ2-2; TRBD1 might be the D (5 bases). Germline V gene lookup returns CDR1 KGHDR and CDR2 SFDVKD. The ends were cut back, 3 bases at V and 3 bases at J, with 7 bases in the middle. The CDR3 is 14 residues long. CDR3 protein: CATSDSRDTGELFF. In DNA, the CDR3 is TGTGCCACCAGTGATAGCAGGGACACCGGGGAGCTGTTTTTT.

The chain couples TRBV12-3 or TRBV12-4 to TRBJ1-3; D might be TRBD1 (6 bases). Deletions cut 5 bases from V and 1 base from J, with 15 bases between. This CDR3 is built from 16 residues. CDR3 DNA sequence: TGTGCCAGCAGTCCCTGGGGGGGGCCTTCTGGAAACACCATATATTTT. Translating it yields CASSPWGGPSGNTIYF.

This clonotype occurred many times. The chain uses TRBV5-6 and TRBJ2-5; D is unclear. From germline, CDR1 is SGHDT and CDR2 YYEEEE. This CDR3 spans 12 amino acids. Trimming took 1 base from V and 5 from J, leaving 6 bases between them. CDR3 in amino acids: CASSLPRETQYF. CDR3 coding DNA: TGTGCCAGCAGCTTGCCGAGGGAGACCCAGTACTTC. Together with reference TRBV5-6 and TRBJ2-5, the CDR3 gives the full variable domain: DAGVTQSPTHLIKTRGQQVTLRCSPKSGHDTVSWYQQALGQGPQFIFQYYEEEERQRGNFPDRFSGHQFPNYSSELNVNALLLGDSALYLCASSLPRETQYFGPGTRLLVL.

This clonotype appeared many times. This chain joins TRBV4-1 and TRBJ1-1; 10 nucleotides align to TRBD1. The CDR3 spans 14 residues. Germline assignment: CDR1 MGHRA and CDR2 YSYEKL. Germline trimming cut 6 bases from V and 5 bases from J; bases unmatched to any gene: 6. The CDR3 loop reads CASRQTGGRTEAFF. CDR3 DNA: TGCGCCAGCAGGCAGACAGGGGGCCGGACTGAAGCTTTCTTT.

This clonotype was seen repeatedly, ten times or more. The genes are TRBV28 and TRBJ2-7; 8 nucleotides align to TRBD1. The CDR3 consists of 13 residues. Per germline, CDR1 MDHEN and CDR2 SYDVKM. With V trimmed by 5 bases and J by 6 bases, 6 bases remained unmatched. Here the CDR3 reads CASSEGQEGEQYF. The DNA of the CDR3 is TGTGCCAGCAGTGAGGGACAGGAGGGCGAGCAGTACTTC.

This clonotype was found many times. The chain is built from TRBV20-1 and TRBJ2-7, with no clear D. Germline V gene sequence: CDR1 DFQATT, CDR2 SNEGSKA (reference sequence). The V and J ends lost 0 bases and 1 base respectively, with 16 bases between them. There are 16 residues in the CDR3. The chain's CDR3 is CSARESGPRVSYEQYF. The CDR3 region has the DNA TGCAGTGCTAGAGAGTCTGGGCCTAGGGTGTCCTACGAGCAGTACTTC.

This clonotype was seen many times. DNA for the CDR3: TGTGCCATCAGAGACGGACAGGGTGGCACTGAAGCTTTCTTT. Amino acids: CAIRDGQGGTEAFF. The V call is TRBV10-3, the J call TRBJ1-1, with TRBD1 matching over 8 bases. CDR1 is ENHRY, CDR2 SYGVKD, per germline. The CDR3 length is 14 residues. V shed 6 bases, J shed 4 bases, and the junction held 7 bases outside the gene matches.

The chain has TRBV12-3 or TRBV12-4 and TRBJ2-2; no clear D gene. The V and J ends lost 5 bases and 0 bases respectively, with 13 bases between them. This CDR3 contains 16 residues. The CDR3 DNA sequence: TGTGCCAGCAGTCCCAACCGGGCTACGAACACCGGGGAGCTGTTTTTT. Encoded protein: CASSPNRATNTGELFF.

This clonotype was counted ten times or more. This chain joins TRBV19 and TRBJ2-7; tentatively, D is TRBD1 (6 bases). Trimming removed 10 bases from V and 3 bases from J, with 16 bases in between. The CDR3 totals 13 residues. Germline V CDR1 and CDR2: LNHDA, SQIVND (reference sequence). CDR3 loop: CATQGEGGYEQYF. CDR3 bases: TGTGCCACCCAGGGAGAAGGGGGCTACGAGCAGTACTTC.

This clonotype was counted at least ten times. This chain uses TRBV7-3 with TRBJ2-3; 9 nucleotides agree with TRBD1. This CDR3 spans 15 amino acids. Trimming at V came to 3 bases and at J to 0 bases, leaving 1 base not matched to a gene. The germline V gene has CDR1 SGHTA and CDR2 FQGTGA. CDR3 residues: CASSLTGGSTDTQYF. CDR3 bases: TGTGCCAGCAGCTTGACAGGGGGGAGCACAGATACGCAGTATTTT.

A note on this clonotype: The junction differs from germline at one of its ends, possibly a read error. The V gene is TRBV6-2 or TRBV6-3, the J gene TRBJ2-4; tentatively, D is TRBD1 (6 bases). This CDR3 contains 20 residues. Germline assignment: CDR1 MNHEY and CDR2 SVGEGT. In DNA, the CDR3 is TGTGCCAGCAGTTACCATCGACGCGGACCCTCAGGGGAAGCCAAAAACATTAAGAACTTC. It specifies CASSYHRRGPSGEAKNIKNF.

This sequence joins TRBV6-1 and TRBJ2-2; the match to TRBD2 covers 7 bases. Trimming took 6 bases from V and 0 from J; bases not matched to a gene: 4. CDR1 is MNHNS, CDR2 SASEGT, per germline. The CDR3 has 15 residues. The CDR3 nucleotides are TGTGCCAGCAGGGGGGGGACCGCGAACACCGGGGAGCTGTTTTTT. This gives the protein CASRGGTANTGELFF.

This clonotype was counted at least ten times. The chain joins TRBV28 to TRBJ1-5, with TRBD1 as a possible D gene (5 bases). Germline V gene lookup returns CDR1 MDHEN and CDR2 SYDVKM. The CDR3 is 16 amino acids. The V and J ends lost 3 bases and 2 bases respectively, with 14 bases between them. As DNA, the CDR3 is TGTGCCAGCAGTTTGGTGAGCGGGGGAGGCAATCAGCCCCAGCATTTT. This codes for CASSLVSGGGNQPQHF.

Of note for this clonotype: One junction end disagrees with the germline gene, perhaps due to a read error. For the CDR3, the DNA is TGTGCCTGCAGCCAAGGGCCGCGGAACGAGCAGTACTTC. Translating it yields CACSQGPRNEQYF. The chain is built from TRBV3-1 and TRBJ2-7, with unresolved D. CDR1 is LGHDT, CDR2 YNNKEL, per germline (reference sequence). CDR3 length equals 13 residues.

This clonotype was detected ten times or more. This chain links TRBV5-1 with TRBJ1-1; 8 positions match TRBD1. J lost 1 base, V lost 3 bases, and 2 bases had no gene match. This CDR3 has 14 amino acids. Germline CDR1 SGHRS, CDR2 YFSETQ. The CDR3 reads CASSSGGANTEAFF. The CDR3 nucleotides read TGCGCCAGCAGCTCAGGGGGCGCGAACACTGAAGCTTTCTTT.

This clonotype was recorded many times. V gene TRBV27 combines with J gene TRBJ1-1, with D possibly matching TRBD1 (5 bases). This CDR3 is built from 14 residues. Germline loops: CDR1 MNHEY, CDR2 SMNVEV (reference sequence). V lost 3 bases and J lost 1, with 9 bases in between. CDR3 bases: TGTGCCAGCAGTTTTCGGGGGGAGAACACTGAAGCTTTCTTT. Translating gives CASSFRGENTEAFF.

The table lists this clonotype with many counts. The rearrangement uses TRBV30 and TRBJ1-2, with a weak D call TRBD1 (6 bases). Germline loops: CDR1 GTSNPN, CDR2 SVGIG (reference sequence). Trimming stripped 3 bases from V and 0 bases from J, with 11 bases between. There are 14 residues in the CDR3. The CDR3 DNA reads TGTGCCTGGAGCGGGGGCAGGACTAACTATGGCTACACCTTC. This translates into CAWSGGRTNYGYTF.

This clonotype has a single count. V is TRBV11-2 and J is TRBJ1-2; 7 nucleotides agree with TRBD1. Germline-derived CDR1 and CDR2 are SGHAT and FQNNGV. V dropped 1 base and J dropped 3; count of bases not matched to a gene: 5. This CDR3 region has 15 residues. CDR3 protein: CASSLGQGGHYGYTF. The CDR3 DNA is TGTGCCAGCAGCTTAGGACAGGGAGGACACTATGGCTACACCTTC.